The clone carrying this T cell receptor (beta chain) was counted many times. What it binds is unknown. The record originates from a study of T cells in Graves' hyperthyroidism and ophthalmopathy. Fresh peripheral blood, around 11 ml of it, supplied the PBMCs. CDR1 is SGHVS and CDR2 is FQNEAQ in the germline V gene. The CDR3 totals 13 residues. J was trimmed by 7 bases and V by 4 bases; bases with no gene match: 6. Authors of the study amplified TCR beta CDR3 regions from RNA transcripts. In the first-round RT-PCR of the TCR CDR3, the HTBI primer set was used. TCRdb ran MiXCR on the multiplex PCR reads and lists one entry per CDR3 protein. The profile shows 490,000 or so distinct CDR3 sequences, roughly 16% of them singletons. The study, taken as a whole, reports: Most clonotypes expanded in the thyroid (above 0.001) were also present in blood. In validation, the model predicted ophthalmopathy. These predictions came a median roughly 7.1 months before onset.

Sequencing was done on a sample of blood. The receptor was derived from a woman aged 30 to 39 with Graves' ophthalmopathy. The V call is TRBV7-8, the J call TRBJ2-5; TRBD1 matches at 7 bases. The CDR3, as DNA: TGTGCCAGCAGCTCAAGACAGGGTGGGACCCAGTACTTC. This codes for CASSSRQGGTQYF.